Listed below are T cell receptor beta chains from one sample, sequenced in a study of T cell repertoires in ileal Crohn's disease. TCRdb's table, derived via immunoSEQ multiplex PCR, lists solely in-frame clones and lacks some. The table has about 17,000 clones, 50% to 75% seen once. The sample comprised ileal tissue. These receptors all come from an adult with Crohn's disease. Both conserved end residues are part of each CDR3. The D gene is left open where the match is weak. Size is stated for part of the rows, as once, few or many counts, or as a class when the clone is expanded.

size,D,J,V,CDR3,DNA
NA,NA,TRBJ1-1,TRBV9,CASSVQGNTEAFF,TGTGCCAGCAGCGTACAGGGGAACACTGAAGCTTTCTTT
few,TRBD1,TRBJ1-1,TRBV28,CASSFLQGSMNTEAFF,TGTGCCAGCAGTTTTTTACAGGGGAGTATGAACACTGAAGCTTTCTTT
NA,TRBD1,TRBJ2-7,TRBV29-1,CSVGTGGYEQYF,TGCAGCGTGGGGACAGGGGGCTACGAGCAGTACTTC
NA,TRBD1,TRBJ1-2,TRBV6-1,CASSEGRGIDGYTF,TGTGCCAGCAGTGAAGGCAGGGGGATCGATGGCTACACCTTC
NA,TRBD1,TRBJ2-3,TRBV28,CASSFGTGGRRHTQYF,TGTGCCAGCAGTTTCGGGACAGGAGGACGCCGGCATACGCAGTATTTT
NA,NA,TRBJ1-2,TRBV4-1,CASSQDGGATYGYTF,TGCGCCAGCAGCCAAGATGGAGGGGCCACCTATGGCTACACCTTC
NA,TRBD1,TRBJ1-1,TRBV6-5,CASSDRVGTEAFF,TGTGCCAGCAGTGACAGGGTGGGGACTGAAGCTTTCTTT
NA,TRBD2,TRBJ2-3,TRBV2,CASTKRGSGSTDTQYF,TGTGCCAGCACCAAAAGGGGTAGCGGGAGTACAGATACGCAGTATTTT
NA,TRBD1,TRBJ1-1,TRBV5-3,CARSTGTGARGTEAFF,TGTGCCAGAAGCACCGGGACAGGGGCCCGGGGGACTGAAGCTTTCTTT
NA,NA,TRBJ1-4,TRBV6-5,CASSYSTFAGEKLFF,TGTGCCAGCAGTTACTCCACTTTCGCGGGTGAAAAACTGTTTTTT
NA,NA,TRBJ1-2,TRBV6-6,CASSYTPGSYYGYTF,TGTGCCAGCAGTTACACCCCAGGGTCCTACTATGGCTACACCTTC
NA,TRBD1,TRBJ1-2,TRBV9,CASSMGGQGNYGYTF,TGTGCCAGCAGCATGGGAGGACAGGGTAACTATGGCTACACCTTC
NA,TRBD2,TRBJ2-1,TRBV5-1,CASSLPAGDEQFF,TGCGCCAGCAGCTTGCCGGCGGGAGATGAGCAGTTCTTC
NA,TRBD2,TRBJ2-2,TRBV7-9,CASSTRTSEGELFF,TGTGCCAGCAGCACCCGGACTAGCGAGGGGGAGCTGTTTTTT
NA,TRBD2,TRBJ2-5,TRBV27,CASSPTSQGTQYF,TGTGCCAGCAGCCCGACTAGCCAAGGGACCCAGTACTTC
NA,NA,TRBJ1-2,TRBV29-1,CSVDQGTGGYTF,TGCAGCGTTGATCAGGGGACGGGGGGCTACACCTTC
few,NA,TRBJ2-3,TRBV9,CASSVDIGTDTQYF,TGTGCCAGCAGCGTAGATATCGGCACAGATACGCAGTATTTT
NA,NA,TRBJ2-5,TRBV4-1,CASSQEEEETQYF,TGCGCCAGCAGCCAAGAGGAGGAAGAGACCCAGTACTTC
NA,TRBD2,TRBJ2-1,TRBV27,CASSPPGLAGLWQFF,TGTGCCAGCAGTCCTCCGGGACTAGCGGGGCTCTGGCAGTTCTTC
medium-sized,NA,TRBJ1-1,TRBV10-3,CAISESTGQNTEAFF,TGTGCCATCAGTGAGTCGACAGGACAGAACACTGAAGCTTTCTTT
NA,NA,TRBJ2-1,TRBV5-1,CASSSPGQYEQFF,TGCGCCAGCAGCTCCCCTGGACAGTATGAGCAGTTCTTC
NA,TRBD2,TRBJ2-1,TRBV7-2,CASSFPSGVNEQFF,TGTGCCAGCAGCTTCCCTAGCGGGGTCAATGAGCAGTTCTTC
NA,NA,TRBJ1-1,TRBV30,CAWSPQANTEAFF,TGTGCCTGGAGTCCCCAGGCGAACACTGAAGCTTTCTTT
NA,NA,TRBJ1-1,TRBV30,CAWSKGSGTEAFF,TGTGCCTGGAGTAAGGGCAGCGGCACTGAAGCTTTCTTT
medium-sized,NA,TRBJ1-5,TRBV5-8,CASSFWTDNQPQHF,TGTGCCAGCAGCTTCTGGACAGACAATCAGCCCCAGCATTTT
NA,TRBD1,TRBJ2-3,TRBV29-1,CSARDRGLTDTQYF,TGCAGCGCCCGGGACAGGGGGCTCACAGATACGCAGTATTTT
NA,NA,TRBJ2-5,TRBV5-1,CASSGGHVETQYF,TGCGCCAGCAGCGGGGGCCACGTCGAGACCCAGTACTTC
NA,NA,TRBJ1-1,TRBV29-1,CSVVVYTEAFF,TGCAGCGTTGTCGTGTACACTGAAGCTTTCTTT
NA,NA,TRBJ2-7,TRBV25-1,CASSEDGGEQYF,TGTGCCAGCAGTGAAGATGGCGGCGAGCAGTACTTC
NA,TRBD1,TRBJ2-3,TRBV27,CASSKQGARDTQYF,TGTGCCAGCAGTAAACAGGGGGCAAGGGATACGCAGTATTTT
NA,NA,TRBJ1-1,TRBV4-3,CASSQRTGRGSTEAFF,TGCGCCAGCAGCCAAAGAACGGGACGGGGGAGCACTGAAGCTTTCTTT
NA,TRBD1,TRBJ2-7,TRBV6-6,CASSSSQTGSLYEQYF,TGTGCCAGCAGTTCCAGCCAGACAGGGAGTCTTTACGAGCAGTACTTC
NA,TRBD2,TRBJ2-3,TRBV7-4,CASSPPREAHTDTQYF,TGTGCCAGCAGCCCCCCTCGGGAGGCTCACACAGATACGCAGTATTTT
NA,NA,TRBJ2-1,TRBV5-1,CASSLTAFAEQFF,TGCGCCAGCAGCTTGACCGCGTTCGCTGAGCAGTTCTTC
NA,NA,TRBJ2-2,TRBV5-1,CASSYSGVNTGELFF,TGCGCCAGCAGCTATTCGGGGGTCAACACCGGGGAGCTGTTTTTT
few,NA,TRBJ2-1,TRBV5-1,CASSLAPTTSYNEQFF,TGCGCCAGCAGCTTGGCCCCTACCACCTCCTACAATGAGCAGTTCTTC
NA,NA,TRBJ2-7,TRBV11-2,CASSLTPGPNYEQYF,TGTGCCAGCAGCTTGACCCCAGGGCCTAACTACGAGCAGTACTTC
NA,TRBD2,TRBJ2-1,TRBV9,CASSVYLAGGDNEQFF,TGTGCCAGCAGCGTTTACCTAGCGGGAGGGGACAATGAGCAGTTCTTC
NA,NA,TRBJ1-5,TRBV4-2,CASSHRGNQPQHF,TGTGCCAGCAGCCACAGGGGCAATCAGCCCCAGCATTTT
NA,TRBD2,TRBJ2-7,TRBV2,CASRSGLADEQYF,TGTGCCAGCAGGTCGGGACTAGCAGACGAGCAGTACTTC
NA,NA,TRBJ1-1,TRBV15,CATSRGGQSNTEAFF,TGTGCCACCAGCAGAGGAGGACAGAGTAACACTGAAGCTTTCTTT
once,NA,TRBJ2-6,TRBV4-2,CASSQDTGSGANVLTF,TGTGCCAGCAGCCAAGATACGGGCTCTGGGGCCAACGTCCTGACTTTC
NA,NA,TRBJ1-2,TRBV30,CAWSYLNYGYTF,TGTGCCTGGAGTTATTTAAACTATGGCTACACCTTC
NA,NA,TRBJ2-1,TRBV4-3,CASSQGRTPLNEQFF,TGCGCCAGCAGCCAAGGAAGGACTCCCCTCAATGAGCAGTTCTTC